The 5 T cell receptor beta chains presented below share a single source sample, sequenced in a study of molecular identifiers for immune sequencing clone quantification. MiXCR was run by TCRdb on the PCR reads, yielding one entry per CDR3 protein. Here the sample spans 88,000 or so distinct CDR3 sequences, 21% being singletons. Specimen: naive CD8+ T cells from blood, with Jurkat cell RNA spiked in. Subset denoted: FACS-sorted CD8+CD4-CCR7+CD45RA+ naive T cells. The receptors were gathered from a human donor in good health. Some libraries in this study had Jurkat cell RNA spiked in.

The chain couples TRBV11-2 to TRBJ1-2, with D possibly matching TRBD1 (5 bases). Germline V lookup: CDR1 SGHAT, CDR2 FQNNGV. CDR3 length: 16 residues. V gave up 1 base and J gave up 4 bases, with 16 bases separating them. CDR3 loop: CASSLALGGESYGYTF. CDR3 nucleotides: TGTGCCAGCAGCTTAGCCCTAGGAGGGGAGAGCTATGGCTACACCTTC.

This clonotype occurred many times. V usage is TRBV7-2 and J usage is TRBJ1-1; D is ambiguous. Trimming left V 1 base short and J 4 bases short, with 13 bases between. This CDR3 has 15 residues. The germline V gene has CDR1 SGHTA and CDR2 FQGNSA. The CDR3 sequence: CASSLDAAMVTEAFF. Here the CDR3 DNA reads TGTGCCAGCAGCTTAGATGCGGCCATGGTCACTGAAGCTTTCTTT.

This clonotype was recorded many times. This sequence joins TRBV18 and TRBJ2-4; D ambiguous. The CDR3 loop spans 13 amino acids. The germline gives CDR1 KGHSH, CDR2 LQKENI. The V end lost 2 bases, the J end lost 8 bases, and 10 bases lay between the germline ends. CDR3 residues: CASSPSPGDIQYF. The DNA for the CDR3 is TGTGCCAGCTCACCAAGCCCCGGTGACATTCAGTACTTC.

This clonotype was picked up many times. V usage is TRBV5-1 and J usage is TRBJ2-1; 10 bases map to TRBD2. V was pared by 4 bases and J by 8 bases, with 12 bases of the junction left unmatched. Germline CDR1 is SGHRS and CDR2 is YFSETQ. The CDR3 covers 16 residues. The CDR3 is CASSLTVAGGPYEQFF. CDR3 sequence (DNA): TGCGCCAGCAGCCTGACAGTAGCGGGGGGTCCTTATGAGCAGTTCTTC. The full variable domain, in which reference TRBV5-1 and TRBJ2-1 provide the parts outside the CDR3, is KAGVTQTPRYLIKTRGQQVTLSCSPISGHRSVSWYQQTPGQGLQFLFEYFSETQRNKGNFPGRFSGRQFSNSRSEMNVSTLELGDSALYLCASSLTVAGGPYEQFFGPGTRLTVL.

CDR3 region: CASSIAGTSTDTQYF. The CDR3, as DNA: TGTGCCAGTAGTATTGCGGGGACCAGCACAGATACGCAGTATTTT. The chain joins TRBV19 to TRBJ2-3; D may be TRBD2 (6 bases). Germline V gives CDR1 LNHDA, CDR2 SQIVND (reference sequence). The V and J ends lost 3 bases and 0 bases respectively, with 10 bases between them. The CDR3 length is 15 residues.